This T cell receptor (beta chain) was captured in a study of blood T cell repertoires in COVID-19. Study-wide context: The United States, Italy and Spain supplied acute and convalescent COVID-19 samples.

Data came from immunoSEQ multiplex PCR; TCRdb stores just in-frame clones and leaves some out. Found here are over 20,000 clones, around 89% of them singletons; the top ten hold approximately 19%. The CDR3 runs to 14 residues. The trim removed 2 bases at V and 2 bases at J, leaving 4 bases unmatched. CDR1 is SGHRS and CDR2 is YFSETQ in the germline V gene. V gene TRBV5-1 combines with J gene TRBJ2-7; 7 bases fit TRBD1. Sequenced input: peripheral blood. This receptor was identified in a man between 65 and 79 years old with active COVID-19. The CDR3 DNA sequence: TGCGCCAGCAGCTTACGGACAGGCACCTACGAGCAGTACTTC. Translating gives CASSLRTGTYEQYF.